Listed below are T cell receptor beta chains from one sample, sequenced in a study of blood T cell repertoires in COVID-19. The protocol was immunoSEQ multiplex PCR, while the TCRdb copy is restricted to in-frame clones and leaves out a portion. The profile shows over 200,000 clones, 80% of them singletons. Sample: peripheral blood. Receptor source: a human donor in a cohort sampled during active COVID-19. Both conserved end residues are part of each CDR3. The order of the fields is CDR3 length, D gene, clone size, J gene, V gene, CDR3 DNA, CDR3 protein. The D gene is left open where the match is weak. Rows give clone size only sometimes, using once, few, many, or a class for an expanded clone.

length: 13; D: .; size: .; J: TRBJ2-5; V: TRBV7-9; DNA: TGTGCCAGCAGCCGTCCGAACGAGGGGGTCCAGTACTTC; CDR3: CASSRPNEGVQYF
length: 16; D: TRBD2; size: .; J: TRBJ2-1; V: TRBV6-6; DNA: TGTGCCAGCCTGAGGGCCCTAGCGGGTACCTACAATGAGCAGTTCTTC; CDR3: CASLRALAGTYNEQFF
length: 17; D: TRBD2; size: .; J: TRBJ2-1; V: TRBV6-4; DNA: TGTGCCAGCATACGGACTAGCGGGAGGGCGTCCTACAATGAGCAGTTCTTC; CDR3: CASIRTSGRASYNEQFF
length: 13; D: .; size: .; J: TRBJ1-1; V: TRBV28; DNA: TGTGCCAGCGCCATGGGGAGCTACACTGAAGCTTTCTTT; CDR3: CASAMGSYTEAFF
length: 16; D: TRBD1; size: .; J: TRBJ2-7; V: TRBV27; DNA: TGTGCCAGCAGTTTCTACGGGACAGGGAGCCTTTACGAGCAGTACTTC; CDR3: CASSFYGTGSLYEQYF
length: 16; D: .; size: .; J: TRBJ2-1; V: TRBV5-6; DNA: TGTGCCAGCAGAGGGGGAGGGCGGGTATCCTACAATGAGCAGTTCTTC; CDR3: CASRGGGRVSYNEQFF
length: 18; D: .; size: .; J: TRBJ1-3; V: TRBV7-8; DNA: TGTGCCAGCAGCTTAGGGGGGACTTGGGTGGGGACCGGAAACACCATATATTTT; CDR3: CASSLGGTWVGTGNTIYF
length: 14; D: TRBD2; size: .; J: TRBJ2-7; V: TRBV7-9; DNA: TGTGCCAGCAGCCGGACTAGCGGGGCCTACGAGCAGTACTTC; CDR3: CASSRTSGAYEQYF
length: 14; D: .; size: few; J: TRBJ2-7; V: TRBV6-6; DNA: TGTGCCAGCAGGGGACTGGTGAGCTCCTACGAGCAGTACTTC; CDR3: CASRGLVSSYEQYF
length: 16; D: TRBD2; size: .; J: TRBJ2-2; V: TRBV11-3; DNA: TGTGCCAGCAGCTTTCTAGCGGGAGCGAACACCGGGGAGCTGTTTTTT; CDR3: CASSFLAGANTGELFF
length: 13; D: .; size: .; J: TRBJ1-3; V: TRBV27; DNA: TGTGCCAGCAGTTTAAGGCCCGGGGACACCATATATTTT; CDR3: CASSLRPGDTIYF
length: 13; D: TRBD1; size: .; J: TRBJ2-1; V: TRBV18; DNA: TGTGCCAGCTCACCGGGACAGGGCGATGAGCAGTTCTTC; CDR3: CASSPGQGDEQFF
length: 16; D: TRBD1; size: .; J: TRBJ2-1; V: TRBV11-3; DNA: TGTGCCAGCAGCTTAGGAGGGACAGGAGCTTACAATGAGCAGTTCTTC; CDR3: CASSLGGTGAYNEQFF
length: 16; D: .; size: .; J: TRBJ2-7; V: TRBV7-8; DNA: TGTGCCAGCAGCCCACAACCGGGACTTAGCGTTGGCGAGCAGTACTTC; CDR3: CASSPQPGLSVGEQYF
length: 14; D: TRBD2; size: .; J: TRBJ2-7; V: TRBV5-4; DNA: TGTGCCAGCAGCTTGAGTAGCGGGACCTACGAGCAGTACTTC; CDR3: CASSLSSGTYEQYF
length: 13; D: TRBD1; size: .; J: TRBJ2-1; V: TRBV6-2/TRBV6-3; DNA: TGTGCCAGCAGTCAGGGGGACTACAATGAGCAGTTCTTC; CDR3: CASSQGDYNEQFF
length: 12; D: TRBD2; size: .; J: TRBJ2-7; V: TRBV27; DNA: TGTGCCAGCAGTCTAGCGGGAGGCGAGCAGTACTTC; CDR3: CASSLAGGEQYF
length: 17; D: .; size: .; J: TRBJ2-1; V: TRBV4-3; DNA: TGCGCCAGCAGCCAAGAAGATGGCGGGGGCCCCTACAATGAGCAGTTCTTC; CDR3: CASSQEDGGGPYNEQFF
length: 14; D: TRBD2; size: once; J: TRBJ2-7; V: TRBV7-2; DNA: TGTGCCAGCAGCCTAGCGGGAGGGCCCTACGAGCAGTACTTC; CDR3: CASSLAGGPYEQYF
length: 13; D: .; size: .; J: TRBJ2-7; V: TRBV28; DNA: TGTGCCAGCAGTTTATTTAAACAGGGCGAGCAGTACTTC; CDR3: CASSLFKQGEQYF
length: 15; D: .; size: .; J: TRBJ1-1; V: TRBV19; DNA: TGTGCCAGTAGTCCGTGGACAGCAATGAACACTGAAGCTTTCTTT; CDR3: CASSPWTAMNTEAFF
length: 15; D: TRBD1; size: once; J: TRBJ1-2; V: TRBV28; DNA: TGTGCCAGCAGTCCCAGGACAGGGTTGGGATATGGCTACACCTTC; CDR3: CASSPRTGLGYGYTF
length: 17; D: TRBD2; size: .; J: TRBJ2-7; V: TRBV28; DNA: TGTGCCAGCAGTACACCCCTTTCACTAGCGGTCATCTACGAGCAGTACTTC; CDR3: CASSTPLSLAVIYEQYF
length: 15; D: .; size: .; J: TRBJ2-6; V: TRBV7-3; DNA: TGTGCCAGCCAACTGCAGGGCTCTGGGGCCAACGTCCTGACTTTC; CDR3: CASQLQGSGANVLTF
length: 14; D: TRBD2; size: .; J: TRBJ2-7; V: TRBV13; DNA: TGTGCCAGCAGCGCCGGACTAGCGGGAGACGAGCAGTACTTC; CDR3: CASSAGLAGDEQYF
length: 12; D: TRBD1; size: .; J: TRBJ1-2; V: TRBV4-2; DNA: TGTGCCAGCAGCCCGGACAGGGAGGGCTACACCTTC; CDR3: CASSPDREGYTF
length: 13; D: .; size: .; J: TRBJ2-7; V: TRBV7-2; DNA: TGTGCCAGCAGCTTGAACAGGGCCTACGAGCAGTACTTC; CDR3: CASSLNRAYEQYF
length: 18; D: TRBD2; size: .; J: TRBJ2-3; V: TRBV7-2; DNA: TGTGCCAGCAGCTTACAAGGACTAGCCCCAACTGGCACAGATACGCAGTATTTT; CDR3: CASSLQGLAPTGTDTQYF
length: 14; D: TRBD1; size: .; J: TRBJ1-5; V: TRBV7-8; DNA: TGTGCCAGCCGGACAGGGGGCGGCAATCAGCCCCAGCATTTT; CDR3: CASRTGGGNQPQHF
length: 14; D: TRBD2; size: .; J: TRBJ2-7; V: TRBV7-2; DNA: TGTGCCAGCAGCGTTAGCGGGAGGCAATACGAGCAGTACTTC; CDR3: CASSVSGRQYEQYF
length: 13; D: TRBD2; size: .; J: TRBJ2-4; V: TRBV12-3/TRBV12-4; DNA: TGTGCCAGCAGTTTTCAGGGCGGGAGCATTCAGTACTTC; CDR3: CASSFQGGSIQYF
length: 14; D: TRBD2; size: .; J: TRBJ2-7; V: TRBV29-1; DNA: TGCAGCGTTCTTGTGGGACTAGCCACAAACGAGCAGTACTTC; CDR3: CSVLVGLATNEQYF
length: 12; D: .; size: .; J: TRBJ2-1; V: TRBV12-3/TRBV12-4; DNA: TGTGCCAGCGTCACCGGGCGGGATGAGCAGTTCTTC; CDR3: CASVTGRDEQFF
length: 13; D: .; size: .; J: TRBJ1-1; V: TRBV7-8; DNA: TGTGCCAGCAGCTTCGCTAGACAGGTTGAAGCTTTCTTT; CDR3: CASSFARQVEAFF
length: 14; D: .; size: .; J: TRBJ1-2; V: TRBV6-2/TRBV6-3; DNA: TGTGCCAGCAGTTACGTCCCAGGGACTTATGGCTACACCTTC; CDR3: CASSYVPGTYGYTF
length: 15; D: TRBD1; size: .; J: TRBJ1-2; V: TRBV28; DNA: TGTGCCAGCAGTTTATTCTACCAGGGGGTTATTGGCTACACCTTC; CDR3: CASSLFYQGVIGYTF
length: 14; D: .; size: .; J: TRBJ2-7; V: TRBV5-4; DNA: TGTGCCAGCGGCCAGGGCGGGGCCTACTACGAGCAGTACTTC; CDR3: CASGQGGAYYEQYF
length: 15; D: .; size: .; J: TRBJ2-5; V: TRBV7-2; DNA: TGTGCCAGCAGCTTAGGAGGGAGGAAACAAGAGACCCAGTACTTC; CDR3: CASSLGGRKQETQYF
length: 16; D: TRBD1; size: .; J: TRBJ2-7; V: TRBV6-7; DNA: TGTGCCAGCAGTTCCCCGAGACAGGGGTCTCCGTACGAGCAGTACTTC; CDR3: CASSSPRQGSPYEQYF
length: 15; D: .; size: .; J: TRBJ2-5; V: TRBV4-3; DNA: TGCGCCAGCAGCCAAGTCACAGGGAACCAAGAGACCCAGTACTTC; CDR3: CASSQVTGNQETQYF
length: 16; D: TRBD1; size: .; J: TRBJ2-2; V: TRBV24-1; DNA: TGTGCCACCAGTGATTTAAGGACAGGGGGCACCGGGGAGCTGTTTTTT; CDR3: CATSDLRTGGTGELFF
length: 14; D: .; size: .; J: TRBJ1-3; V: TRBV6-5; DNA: TGTGCCAGCACCCGTCCAGGCCCTGGAAACACCATATATTTT; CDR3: CASTRPGPGNTIYF
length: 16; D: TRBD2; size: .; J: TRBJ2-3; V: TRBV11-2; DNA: TGTGCCAGCAGCGCCGGGACTAGCAGATACACAGATACGCAGTATTTT; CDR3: CASSAGTSRYTDTQYF
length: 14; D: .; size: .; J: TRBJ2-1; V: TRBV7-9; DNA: TGTGCCAGCAGCTTAGTGGCAGGCTTCGGTGAGCAGTTCTTC; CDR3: CASSLVAGFGEQFF
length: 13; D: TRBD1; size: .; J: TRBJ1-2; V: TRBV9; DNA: TGTGCCAGCAGCGTAGGACAGGGTGGGGGCTACACCTTC; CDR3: CASSVGQGGGYTF
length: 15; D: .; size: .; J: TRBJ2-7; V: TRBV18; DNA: TGTGCCAGCTCACCAATGGACTCCGGAACTACGGAGCAGTACTTC; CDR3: CASSPMDSGTTEQYF
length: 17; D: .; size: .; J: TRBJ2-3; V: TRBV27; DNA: TGTGCCAGCAGTTTATGGTACGGGTATAGGAGCCCAGATACGCAGTATTTT; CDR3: CASSLWYGYRSPDTQYF
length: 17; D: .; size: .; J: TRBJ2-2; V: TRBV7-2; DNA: TGTGCCAGCAGCTTAGGGCTGAACAGGGTATCCTCCGGGGAGCTGTTTTTT; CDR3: CASSLGLNRVSSGELFF
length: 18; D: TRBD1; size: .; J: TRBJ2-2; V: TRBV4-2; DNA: TGTGCCAGCAGCCAAGGGGTCTCAGACAGGGGGCGAACCGGGGAGCTGTTTTTT; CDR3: CASSQGVSDRGRTGELFF
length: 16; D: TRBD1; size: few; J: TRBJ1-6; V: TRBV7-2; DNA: TGTGCCAGCAGCTTATTTTATGAGACAGGGGATTCACCCCTCCACTTT; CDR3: CASSLFYETGDSPLHF
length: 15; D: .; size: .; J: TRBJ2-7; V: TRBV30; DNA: TGTGCCTGGAGTGTAGGAGGGACAGCGCAATACGAGCAGTACTTC; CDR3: CAWSVGGTAQYEQYF
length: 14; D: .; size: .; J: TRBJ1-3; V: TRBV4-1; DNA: TGCGCCAGCAGCCAAGATGACAGAGGAAACACCATATATTTT; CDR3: CASSQDDRGNTIYF
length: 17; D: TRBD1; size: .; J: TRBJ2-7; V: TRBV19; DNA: TGTGCCAGTAGTACCCCGAAGACAGGGGGTCCCCAGTACGAGCAGTACTTC; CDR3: CASSTPKTGGPQYEQYF
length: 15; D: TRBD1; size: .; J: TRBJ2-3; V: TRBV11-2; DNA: TGTGCCAGCAGCTCCTGGACAGGGGTCACAGATACGCAGTATTTT; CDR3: CASSSWTGVTDTQYF
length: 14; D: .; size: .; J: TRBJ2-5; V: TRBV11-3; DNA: TGTGCCAGCAGCTTAGGAGGGTTTGAAGAGACCCAGTACTTC; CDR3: CASSLGGFEETQYF
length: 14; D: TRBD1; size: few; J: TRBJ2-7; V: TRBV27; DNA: TGTGCCAGCAGTTCTACAGGGGGCACCTACGAGCAGTACTTC; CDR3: CASSSTGGTYEQYF
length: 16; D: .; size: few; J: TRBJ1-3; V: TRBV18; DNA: TGTGCCAGCTCACCACTAGGAGAGGCAACTGGAAACACCATATATTTT; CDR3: CASSPLGEATGNTIYF
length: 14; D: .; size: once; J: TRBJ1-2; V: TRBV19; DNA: TGTGCCAGTAGTATTCAGGCGCCAGCTCGTGGCTACACCTTC; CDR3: CASSIQAPARGYTF
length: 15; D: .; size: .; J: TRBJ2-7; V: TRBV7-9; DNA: TGTGCCAGCAGCTTAGCGAGGCCAGCGCCCTACGAGCAGTACTTC; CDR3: CASSLARPAPYEQYF
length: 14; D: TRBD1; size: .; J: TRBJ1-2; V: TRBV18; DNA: TGTGCCAGCTCACCGACAGGGGTGAACTATGGCTACACCTTC; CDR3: CASSPTGVNYGYTF